The 29 T cell receptor beta chains below were found in one sample sequenced in a study of control samples from healthy donors and cancer patients. Produced via immunoSEQ multiplex PCR; TCRdb's table is partial and in-frame only. The table shows about 85,000 clones, with roughly nine tenths occurring only once. Sequenced material: blood. The receptors were sampled from a woman aged 55-70 years in good health.

This clone showed up just a few times. In the same sample, other DNA sequences code for this CDR3. The chain couples TRBV7-2 to TRBJ2-7, with D tentatively TRBD1 (5 bases). V was cut by 2 bases and J by 3 bases, with 5 bases left in between. The CDR3 has 12 amino acids. Germline CDR1 reads SGHTA; CDR2 reads FQGNSA. CDR3 sequence (DNA): TGTGCCAGCAGCTTAAGGGGCTACGAGCAGTACTTC. Protein sequence: CASSLRGYEQYF.

This chain uses TRBV10-2 with TRBJ2-7; 11 nucleotides match TRBD1. Germline V gene data show CDR1 as WSHSY and CDR2 as SAAADI. V was pared by 4 bases and J by 4 bases, with 6 bases of the junction left unmatched. The CDR3 is 15 amino acids. This CDR3 is CASSGWDRGGYEQYF. For the CDR3, the DNA is TGCGCCAGCAGTGGTTGGGACAGGGGGGGGTACGAGCAGTACTTC.

The V and J genes are TRBV3-1 (or the pseudogene TRBV3-2) and TRBJ2-7; D is uncertain. The length of the CDR3 is 17 residues. Trimming pared 4 bases from V and 0 bases from J, leaving 19 bases between. Germline V lookup: CDR1 LGHDT, CDR2 YNNKEL (reference sequence). The CDR3 coding sequence is TGTGCCAGCAGCCCCCCCGCCAGGAACCCGAGCTCCTACGAGCAGTACTTC. As protein: CASSPPARNPSSYEQYF.

This clone has just a few counts. The genes are TRBV2 and TRBJ1-2, with D hard to call. V was cut by 4 bases and J by 11 bases, with 11 bases left in between. Germline V CDR1 and CDR2: SNHLY, FYNNEI. The CDR3 is 11 residues long. The DNA of the CDR3 is TGTGCCAGCAGTGCAATTTTTTCGTACACCTTC. This codes for CASSAIFSYTF.

The chain carries TRBV5-6 and TRBJ2-5; D is uncertain. Trimming removed 0 bases from V and 5 bases from J, with 5 bases in between. This CDR3 region has 12 residues. Germline V gene sequence: CDR1 SGHDT, CDR2 YYEEEE. Here the CDR3 DNA reads TGTGCCAGCAGCTTGGGTTCGGAGACCCAGTACTTC. This encodes CASSLGSETQYF.

Only a few counts were recorded for this clone. The chain has TRBV5-1 and TRBJ1-2; maybe TRBD1 (5 bases). Trimming took off 0 bases at V and 4 bases at J, with 13 bases between the two ends. CDR1 SGHRS and CDR2 YFSETQ come from the germline V gene. There are 15 residues in the CDR3. The CDR3: CASSLGGDGSYGYTF. CDR3 bases: TGCGCCAGCAGCTTGGGCGGGGACGGAAGCTATGGCTACACCTTC.

The chain is built from TRBV21-1 and TRBJ2-1; TRBD2, the D gene given by the table, was not confirmed from the DNA. TRBV21-1 is classified as a pseudogene. This CDR3 region has 19 residues. The CDR3 DNA reads as TGTGCCAGCAGCCCCAGGACTAGCGGGAGGGCGGCCTCCTACAATGAGCAGTTCTTC. It translates to CASSPRTSGRAASYNEQFF.

The chain uses TRBV30 and TRBJ1-2; D is undetermined. The germline V gene encodes CDR1 GTSNPN and CDR2 SVGIG (reference sequence). V gave up 2 bases and J gave up 3 bases, with 10 bases separating them. There are 13 residues in the CDR3. CDR3 protein: CAWSIGVDYGYTF. CDR3 bases: TGTGCCTGGAGTATTGGGGTAGACTATGGCTACACCTTC.

The chain employs TRBV6-5 and TRBJ1-5, with 10 bases that match TRBD1. Trimming cost V 6 bases and J 5 bases; bases outside gene matches: 1. Germline CDR1 MNHEY, CDR2 SVGAGI. The CDR3 spans 13 residues. The CDR3: CASRGTGDQPQHF. CDR3 in DNA: TGTGCCAGCAGGGGGACAGGGGATCAGCCCCAGCATTTT.

The V call is TRBV24-1, the J call TRBJ2-6; TRBD1 agrees at 7 bases. The CDR3 extends over 19 amino acids. After removal of 5 bases from V and 0 bases from J, the junction contained 12 bases not matched to a gene. The germline gives CDR1 KGHDR, CDR2 SFDVKD. In DNA, the CDR3 is TGTGCCACCAGTGGACGGTCAGACAGGGCTGCCTCTGGGGCCAACGTCCTGACTTTC. Protein sequence: CATSGRSDRAASGANVLTF.

V gene TRBV5-1 combines with J gene TRBJ2-2; 7 bases match TRBD1. Trimming took 4 bases from V and 0 from J; bases not matched to a gene: 9. The CDR3 is 17 amino acids. Germline loops: CDR1 SGHRS, CDR2 YFSETQ. For the CDR3, the DNA is TGCGCCAGCAGCGGAACCAGGGGGATGGCGAACACCGGGGAGCTGTTTTTT. Residues: CASSGTRGMANTGELFF.

This chain uses TRBV7-8 with TRBJ2-2; tentatively, D is TRBD2 (5 bases). The V gene's germline CDR1 is SGHVS and CDR2 FQNEAQ. V was trimmed by 7 bases and J by 6 bases, leaving 15 bases between them. The CDR3 has 14 residues. The CDR3 is CASNEREGSGELFF. The DNA for the CDR3 is TGTGCCAGCAACGAGAGAGAGGGATCCGGGGAGCTGTTTTTT.

The J gene is TRBJ1-3, the V gene TRBV7-2, with 9 bases lining up with TRBD1. From germline, CDR1 is SGHTA and CDR2 FQGNSA. The CDR3 covers 16 residues. Losses at the gene ends were 3 bases for V and 4 bases for J; bases not matched to a gene: 7. The CDR3 DNA reads as TGTGCCAGCAGCTTGGGGACAGGGTTGACAGGAAACACCATATATTTT. It is translated as CASSLGTGLTGNTIYF.

The V call is TRBV5-5, the J call TRBJ2-1, with 7 bases identical to TRBD2. The CDR3 runs to 15 residues. With 0 bases clipped from V and 8 bases from J, the junction kept 8 bases outside the gene matches. Germline CDR1 SGHKS, CDR2 YYEKEE (reference sequence). The CDR3 protein is CASSLAGRGSYEQFF. CDR3 sequence (DNA): TGTGCCAGCAGCTTGGCGGGGAGGGGTTCCTATGAGCAGTTCTTC.

The J gene is TRBJ1-6, the V gene TRBV27; D perhaps matches TRBD1 (6 bases). V was cut by 1 base and J by 6 bases, with 10 bases left in between. This CDR3 is 15 amino acids long. Per germline, CDR1 MNHEY and CDR2 SMNVEV (reference sequence). This CDR3 is CASSLLAGVNSPLHF. Here the CDR3 DNA reads TGTGCCAGCAGTTTATTGGCAGGGGTTAATTCACCCCTCCACTTT.

The gene calls are TRBV19 and TRBJ2-7; TRBD2 aligns across 8 bases. Trimming at V came to 0 bases and at J to 7 bases, leaving 5 bases not matched to a gene. Looked up from germline, CDR1 is LNHDA and CDR2 is SQIVND (reference sequence). This CDR3 has 14 residues. The CDR3 loop reads CASSIDYGGREQYF. DNA of the CDR3: TGTGCCAGTAGTATAGATTATGGCGGGAGGGAGCAGTACTTC. Together with reference TRBV19 and TRBJ2-7, the CDR3 gives the full variable domain: DGGITQSPKYLFRKEGQNVTLSCEQNLNHDAMYWYRQDPGQGLRLIYYSQIVNDFQKGDIAEGYSVSREKKESFPLTVTSAQKNPTAFYLCASSIDYGGREQYFGPGTRLTVT.

This chain joins TRBV5-4 and TRBJ2-1; D remains ambiguous. The germline V and J ends were trimmed by 0 bases and 3 bases, with 10 bases remaining between them. CDR1 is SGHNT and CDR2 is YYREEE in the germline V gene (reference sequence). The CDR3 loop spans 15 amino acids. The CDR3: CASSLDQAYYNEQFF. CDR3 sequence (DNA): TGTGCCAGCAGCTTGGATCAGGCTTACTACAATGAGCAGTTCTTC.

The gene calls are TRBV5-1 and TRBJ2-7, with D possibly being TRBD1 (5 bases). The CDR3 totals 13 residues. V dropped 4 bases and J dropped 5 bases, with 13 bases sitting between them. From germline, CDR1 is SGHRS and CDR2 YFSETQ. The CDR3 reads CASSETTANEQYF. CDR3 coding DNA: TGCGCCAGCAGCGAAACGACAGCGAACGAGCAGTACTTC.

The chain couples TRBV2 to TRBJ1-3; D is perhaps TRBD1 (5 bases). Trimming shortened V by 4 bases and J by 2 bases, and 12 bases separated the two germline ends. Germline lookup yields CDR1 SNHLY and CDR2 FYNNEI. CDR3 length equals 15 residues. DNA for the CDR3: TGTGCCAGCAGTGCCCAGGGAGCCGCTGGAAACACCATATATTTT. This codes for CASSAQGAAGNTIYF.

The chain recombines TRBV4-3 with TRBJ2-3; possibly TRBD2 for D (5 bases). Germline lookup yields CDR1 LGHNA and CDR2 YSLEER. Between the trimmed V and J ends, which lost 0 bases and 5 bases, there was a span of 9 bases. The CDR3 is 14 residues long. The CDR3 DNA sequence: TGCGCCAGCAGCCAAGAAGGACGGGGAGATACGCAGTATTTT. Translated, it gives CASSQEGRGDTQYF.

This chain connects TRBV7-2 to TRBJ2-1; D tentatively reads TRBD1 or TRBD2 (7 bases each). Trimming removed 3 bases from V and 5 bases from J, with 20 bases in between. The CDR3 has 17 residues. Germline CDR1 and CDR2: SGHTA and FQGNSA. The DNA of the CDR3 is TGTGCCAGCAGCTTGACCCTCAGGGGGAGGGGACACAATGAGCAGTTCTTC. It codes for CASSLTLRGRGHNEQFF. The variable domain in full, with the rest retrieved from reference TRBV7-2 and TRBJ2-1, is GAGVSQSPSNKVTEKGKDVELRCDPISGHTALYWYRQSLGQGLEFLIYFQGNSAPDKSGLPSDRFSAERTGGSVSTLTIQRTQQEDSAVYLCASSLTLRGRGHNEQFFGPGTRLTVL.

The V call is TRBV5-3, the J call TRBJ2-2, with 15 bases matching TRBD2. TRBV5-3 is noted as an ORF with a role that remains uncertain. Germline trimming cut 8 bases from V and 6 bases from J; bases unmatched to any gene: 14. The CDR3 has 18 residues. The CDR3 sequence is CASSRIRTSGRAPGELFF. Here the CDR3 DNA reads TGTGCCAGCTCCAGAATAAGGACTAGCGGGAGGGCCCCCGGGGAGCTGTTTTTT.

This clone was seen a handful of times. This chain connects TRBV4-2 to TRBJ2-5, with 12 bases that match TRBD2. The CDR3 covers 16 residues. In germline, CDR1 is LGHNA, CDR2 YNFKEQ. The junction had 8 bases not matched to a gene; V was cut back by 4 bases and J by 5 bases. Written as DNA, the CDR3 is TGTGCCAGCAGCCCCTCTAGCGGGGGGGCCGCTGAGACCCAGTACTTC. This gives the protein CASSPSSGGAAETQYF.

This sequence joins TRBV6-1 and TRBJ1-6, with TRBD1 as a possible D gene (5 bases). V was pared by 0 bases and J by 9 bases, with 15 bases between. The V gene's germline CDR1 is MNHNS and CDR2 SASEGT. This CDR3 is 16 amino acids long. The CDR3 nucleotides read TGTGCCAGCAGTGAAGCTGTCCGCAGGGAGAGTTCACCCCTCCACTTT. It encodes CASSEAVRRESSPLHF.

This clone was recorded a few times. The V call is TRBV6-5, the J call TRBJ2-7, with D possibly TRBD1 on 6 matching bases. CDR1 and CDR2 (germline): MNHEY, SVGAGI. V lost 8 bases and J lost 2, with 13 bases in between. The CDR3 contains 13 residues. The CDR3, as DNA: TGTGCCAGCCGATACAGGGCACCCTACGAGCAGTACTTC. Encoded protein: CASRYRAPYEQYF.

This clone has more than one count but fewer than ten. The V gene is TRBV2, the J gene TRBJ1-4; D is possibly TRBD1 (5 bases). The CDR3 length is 15 residues. V was trimmed by 8 bases and J by 3 bases, leaving 16 bases between them. CDR1 is SNHLY and CDR2 is FYNNEI in the germline V gene. Here the CDR3 reads CASHTGTPANEKLFF. The CDR3, as DNA: TGTGCCAGCCATACCGGGACCCCCGCTAATGAAAAACTGTTTTTT.

The chain couples TRBV5-1 to TRBJ2-2; D uncertain. The CDR3 is 13 residues long. The germline V gene encodes CDR1 SGHRS and CDR2 YFSETQ. V lost 6 bases, J lost 3 bases, and 9 bases lay in between. CDR3 sequence reads: CASTPPYTGELFF. In DNA form, the CDR3 reads TGCGCCAGCACTCCTCCGTACACCGGGGAGCTGTTTTTT.

J is TRBJ2-7 and V is TRBV7-6; 10 bases line up with TRBD2. V dropped 5 bases and J dropped 3; count of bases not matched to a gene: 7. This CDR3 comprises 15 residues. The V gene's germline CDR1 is SGHVS and CDR2 FNYEAQ. CDR3 protein: CASSPESGRGYEQYF. The CDR3 nucleotides read TGTGCCAGCAGCCCAGAGAGCGGGAGGGGCTACGAGCAGTACTTC.

The chain employs TRBV14 and TRBJ2-1; D gene ambiguous. Trimming shortened V by 4 bases and J by 10 bases, and 14 bases separated the two germline ends. CDR3 size: 13 residues. CDR1 is SGHDN and CDR2 is FVKESK in the germline V gene. CDR3 loop: CASSLDLLREQFF. The CDR3 DNA follows: TGTGCCAGCAGCCTTGATCTGCTTAGGGAGCAGTTCTTC.